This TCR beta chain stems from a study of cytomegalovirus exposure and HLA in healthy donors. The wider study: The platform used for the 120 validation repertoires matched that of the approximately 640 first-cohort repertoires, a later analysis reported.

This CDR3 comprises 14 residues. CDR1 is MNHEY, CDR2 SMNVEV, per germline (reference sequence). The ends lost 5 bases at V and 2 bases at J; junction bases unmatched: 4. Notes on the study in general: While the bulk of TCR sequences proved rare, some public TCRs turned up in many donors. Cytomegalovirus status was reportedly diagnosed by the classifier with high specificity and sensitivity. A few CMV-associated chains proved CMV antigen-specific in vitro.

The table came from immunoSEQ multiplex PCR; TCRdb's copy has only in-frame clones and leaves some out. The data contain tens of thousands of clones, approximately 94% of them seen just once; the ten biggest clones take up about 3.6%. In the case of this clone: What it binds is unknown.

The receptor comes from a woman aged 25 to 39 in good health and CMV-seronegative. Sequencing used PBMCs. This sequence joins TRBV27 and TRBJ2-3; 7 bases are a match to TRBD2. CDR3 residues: CASSTGRPTDTQYF. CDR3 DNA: TGTGCCAGCAGTACCGGGAGGCCCACAGATACGCAGTATTTT.